Listed below are T cell receptor beta chains from one sample, sequenced in a study of regulatory T cells in long-lasting Graves disease. TCRdb ran MiXCR on the multiplex PCR reads and lists one entry per CDR3 protein. Among about 440,000 distinct CDR3 sequences listed, more than 12% were seen once. Another study also made use of these data, one on T cells in Graves' hyperthyroidism and ophthalmopathy.

Sample: peripheral blood mononuclear cells (PBMCs), taken at new diagnosis, from a patient treated with antithyroid drugs. These receptors came from a woman in her 30s with Graves disease. CDR3s include the opening cysteine and the closing phenylalanine or tryptophan. The D gene is left open where the match is weak. For some rows the clone size is stated as once, few or many, or as a class when expanded; others skip it.

D	length	V	J	size	CDR3	DNA
NA	13	TRBV6-1	TRBJ2-5	many	CASSGTGRKTQYF	TGTGCCAGCAGTGGGACGGGGAGGAAGACCCAGTACTTC
TRBD1	14	TRBV13	TRBJ1-4	many	CASSRDRGREKLFF	TGTGCCAGCAGCCGGGACAGGGGGCGAGAAAAACTGTTTTTT
NA	10	TRBV25-1	TRBJ2-7	NA	CATSLYEQYF	TGTGCCACTTCCCTCTACGAGCAGTACTTC
NA	12	TRBV2	TRBJ1-1	NA	CASSATEGEAFF	TGTGCCAGCAGTGCAACAGAGGGTGAAGCTTTCTTT
TRBD2	16	TRBV18	TRBJ2-7	NA	CASSPGLAGISYEQYF	TGTGCCAGCTCACCGGGACTAGCGGGAATTTCCTACGAGCAGTACTTC
TRBD1	15	TRBV7-7	TRBJ2-5	NA	CASSLGQGAGETQYF	TGTGCTAGCAGCTTAGGACAGGGGGCTGGGGAGACCCAGTACTTC
NA	11	TRBV24-1	TRBJ1-5	NA	CATSGGGPQHF	TGTGCCACCAGTGGAGGGGGGCCCCAGCATTTT
TRBD1	16	TRBV24-1	TRBJ2-1	many	CATSEETGPSYNEQFF	TGTGCCACCAGTGAGGAGACAGGGCCTTCCTACAATGAGCAGTTCTTC
NA	13	TRBV9	TRBJ1-2	NA	CASSVAQNYGYTF	TGTGCCAGCAGCGTAGCACAGAACTATGGCTACACCTTC
NA	14	TRBV12-3/TRBV12-4	TRBJ2-1	many	CASSGKGAYNEQFF	TGTGCCAGCTCCGGGAAAGGGGCTTACAATGAGCAGTTCTTC
NA	14	TRBV28	TRBJ1-2	many	CASSLYGQNYGYTF	TGTGCCAGCAGTTTATATGGACAGAACTATGGCTACACCTTC
NA	17	TRBV12-3/TRBV12-4	TRBJ2-1	few	CASSQPWGAGTGNEQFF	TGTGCCAGCAGCCAGCCCTGGGGGGCGGGGACTGGAAATGAGCAGTTCTTC
NA	16	TRBV6-1	TRBJ2-6	NA	CASSRRRASGANVLTF	TGTGCCAGCAGCCGAAGACGGGCGTCTGGGGCCAACGTCCTGACTTTC
NA	13	TRBV5-6	TRBJ2-1	NA	CASRSETYNEQFF	TGTGCCAGCAGATCGGAGACTTACAATGAGCAGTTCTTC
TRBD2	15	TRBV11-2	TRBJ2-7	many	CASSPGTSGFYEQYF	TGTGCCAGCAGTCCCGGGACTAGCGGTTTCTACGAGCAGTACTTC
NA	15	TRBV27	TRBJ1-4	NA	CASSPDRTVQEKLFF	TGTGCCAGCAGTCCCGACAGGACCGTACAAGAAAAACTGTTTTTT
TRBD1	12	TRBV2	TRBJ1-2	many	CASSGQGAGYTF	TGTGCCAGCAGTGGACAGGGAGCAGGCTACACCTTC
NA	15	TRBV7-2	TRBJ2-5	many	CASREGSSAEETQYF	TGTGCCAGCAGGGAAGGGAGTAGCGCCGAAGAGACCCAGTACTTC
NA	18	TRBV28	TRBJ2-6	many	CASTLGWTDDSGANVLTF	TGTGCCAGCACCCTTGGATGGACGGATGACTCTGGGGCCAACGTCCTGACTTTC
NA	12	TRBV20-1	TRBJ1-2	NA	CSARVYYYGYTF	TGCAGTGCTAGAGTTTACTACTATGGCTACACCTTC
TRBD2	15	TRBV9	TRBJ2-7	few	CASSVAGTSSYEQYF	TGTGCCAGCAGCGTAGCTGGGACTAGCTCCTACGAGCAGTACTTC
NA	14	TRBV10-3	TRBJ1-1	many	CAISESGEGAEAFF	TGTGCCATCAGTGAGTCGGGAGAAGGGGCTGAAGCTTTCTTT
NA	15	TRBV20-1	TRBJ1-5	many	CSARAGSGGNQPQHF	TGCAGTGCTAGAGCCGGTTCGGGGGGCAATCAGCCCCAGCATTTT
NA	15	TRBV24-1	TRBJ2-3	many	CATSVPGTTTDTQYF	TGTGCCACCAGTGTCCCCGGGACCACGACAGATACGCAGTATTTT
TRBD1	15	TRBV3-1	TRBJ1-2	many	CASSRTGEGIGGYTF	TGTGCCAGCAGCCGGACAGGGGAAGGTATTGGTGGCTACACCTTC
NA	14	TRBV3-1	TRBJ2-7	many	CASSPTPSRGEQYF	TGTGCCAGCAGCCCCACCCCTAGCCGGGGCGAGCAGTACTTC
NA	15	TRBV14	TRBJ1-1	few	CASSQEVAVRSEAFF	TGTGCCAGCAGCCAAGAGGTGGCAGTCCGATCTGAAGCTTTCTTT
NA	15	TRBV7-6	TRBJ2-1	many	CASSLASGAAGEQFF	TGTGCCAGCAGCTTAGCGTCAGGGGCGGCTGGCGAGCAGTTCTTC